The entry that follows covers one TCR beta chain sequence. These data originate in a study of blood T cell repertoires in COVID-19. TCRdb keeps only in-frame clones here, not all; method: immunoSEQ multiplex PCR. The table has fewer than 50,000 clones, about four fifths seen once. This CDR3 has 12 residues. The germline V and J ends were trimmed by 1 base and 7 bases, with 7 bases remaining between them. Germline V CDR1 and CDR2: LNHDA, SQIVND (reference sequence). What was sequenced was peripheral blood. V is TRBV19 and J is TRBJ1-2, with D unresolved. The receptor comes from a man in his forties or fifties with active or convalescent COVID-19. CDR3 DNA sequence: TGTGCCAGTAGTATAGCGGCGGGTGGCTACACCTTC. This translates into CASSIAAGGYTF.